The 15 T cell receptor beta chains listed next were all sequenced from one sample in a study of OX40 agonist ivuxolimab in advanced cancers. Using immunoSEQ multiplex PCR, the repertoire was profiled, and TCRdb retains in-frame clones only, with some absent. The top ten clones hold around 9.9% of a sample with about 62,000 clones, about four fifths of them seen once. Sequenced here: CD4+ or CD8+ T cells sorted from blood, sampled in a trial of the OX40 agonist ivuxolimab. Source of these receptors: an adult with an advanced solid tumor such as melanoma, head and neck, liver or kidney cancer.

V and J are TRBV5-1 and TRBJ2-3; 9 bases are shared with TRBD1. This CDR3 spans 15 amino acids. V gave up 4 bases and J gave up 6 bases; unmatched junction bases: 9. The germline V gene encodes CDR1 SGHRS and CDR2 YFSETQ. In DNA, the CDR3 is TGCGCCAGCAGCACCTGGACAGGGGACGGGGATACGCAGTATTTT. Its protein is CASSTWTGDGDTQYF.

This clone was detected a few times. V is TRBV7-2 and J is TRBJ1-1, with D uncertain. Germline-derived CDR1 and CDR2 are SGHTA and FQGNSA. CDR3 length: 13 residues. V lost 1 base to trimming and J lost 1 base, with 4 bases between them. Here the CDR3 reads CASSLVRNTEAFF. CDR3 DNA sequence: TGTGCCAGCAGCTTAGTCCGGAACACTGAAGCTTTCTTT.

This clone has only a few counts. This rearrangement joins TRBV5-8 to TRBJ2-5; D is possibly TRBD1 (6 bases). This CDR3 contains 13 residues. Germline V gene data show CDR1 as SGHTS and CDR2 as YDEGEE. V shed 1 base and J shed 5 bases, with 9 bases lying between them. CDR3 region: CASSLYQGETQYF. CDR3 coding DNA: TGTGCCAGCAGCTTGTATCAGGGGGAGACCCAGTACTTC.

There are a few counts of this clone. Other nucleotide sequences from this sample produce the same CDR3. J is TRBJ1-1 and V is TRBV11-2; D not resolved. V gave up 2 bases and J gave up 5 bases, with 6 bases separating them. CDR1 and CDR2 (germline): SGHAT, FQNNGV. The CDR3 is made up of 12 amino acids. In DNA form, the CDR3 reads TGTGCCAGCAGCTTACGTGGGACTGAAGCTTTCTTT. As protein: CASSLRGTEAFF.

In this sample, this clone turned up once. V and J are TRBV7-2 and TRBJ1-2, with unresolved D. Germline V CDR1 and CDR2: SGHTA, FQGNSA. The ends were cut back, 5 bases at V and 0 bases at J, with 19 bases in the middle. The CDR3 has 17 residues. CDR3 residues: CASSARRARMANYGYTF. DNA for the CDR3: TGTGCCAGCAGCGCCCGAAGGGCCAGGATGGCTAACTATGGCTACACCTTC.

CDR3 bases: TGTGCCAGCAGCCCGAGGGGGGAGACCCAGTACTTC. This sequence encodes CASSPRGETQYF. This sequence joins TRBV27 and TRBJ2-5; D may be TRBD1 (6 bases). The CDR3 contains 12 residues. The V and J ends lost 6 bases and 5 bases respectively, with 10 bases between them. CDR1 is MNHEY and CDR2 is SMNVEV in the germline V gene (reference sequence).

The chain employs TRBV6-5 and TRBJ2-5; D tentatively reads TRBD1 or TRBD2 (6 bases each). The DNA end is more similar to TRBJ2-7, so the J call may be wrong. The CDR3 totals 15 residues. Germline lookup yields CDR1 MNHEY and CDR2 SVGAGI. In DNA, the CDR3 is TGTGCCAGCAGGGGGGCGACATCGGACTACTACGAGCAGTACTTC. Residues: CASRGATSDYYEQYF.

V gene TRBV5-1 combines with J gene TRBJ2-3, with TRBD2 as a possible D gene (5 bases). Trimming took 2 bases from V and 4 from J, leaving 14 bases between them. Per germline, CDR1 SGHRS and CDR2 YFSETQ. There are 15 residues in the CDR3. CDR3 residues: CASSLGQAGADTQYF. In DNA, the CDR3 is TGCGCCAGCAGCTTAGGTCAGGCGGGCGCAGATACGCAGTATTTT.

The chain carries TRBV6-5 and TRBJ2-7, with a tentative D call TRBD1 (5 bases). V lost 6 bases and J 2 bases, leaving 8 bases between the germline ends. This CDR3 is built from 12 residues. The germline V gene has CDR1 MNHEY and CDR2 SVGAGI. CDR3: CASRGQAYEQYF. The CDR3 DNA follows: TGTGCCAGCAGAGGACAAGCCTACGAGCAGTACTTC.

The V call is TRBV7-2, the J call TRBJ2-7; no firm D call. Trimming removed 1 base from V and 0 bases from J, with 7 bases in between. Germline-derived CDR1 and CDR2 are SGHTA and FQGNSA. The length of the CDR3 is 14 residues. The CDR3 nucleotides read TGTGCCAGCAGCTTAGGGCGGAGCTCCTACGAGCAGTACTTC. Protein product: CASSLGRSSYEQYF.

A few counts support this clone. The rearrangement joins TRBV4-3 to TRBJ1-2; D gene ambiguous. Germline V lookup: CDR1 LGHNA, CDR2 YSLEER. The CDR3 spans 16 residues. The V and J ends lost 0 bases and 3 bases respectively, with 14 bases between them. CDR3 amino acids: CASSQEEGSGYYGYTF. The CDR3, as DNA: TGCGCCAGCAGCCAAGAGGAGGGATCAGGATACTATGGCTACACCTTC.

V is TRBV21-1 and J is TRBJ1-4. TRBV21-1 is a documented pseudogene. The CDR3 is 14 amino acids. CDR3: CASIPHATNEKLFF. The CDR3 coding sequence is TGTGCCAGCATCCCTCATGCAACTAATGAAAAACTGTTTTTT.

The chain joins TRBV7-9 to TRBJ2-1; the D call may be TRBD1 or TRBD2 (5 bases each). Germline assignment: CDR1 SEHNR and CDR2 FQNEAQ (reference sequence). This CDR3 has 19 amino acids. V shed 5 bases and J shed 3 bases, with 26 bases lying between them. Written as DNA, the CDR3 is TGTGCCAGCAGCCCCCCTGGGGGAGCGGAGAAGTTTATCTACAATGAGCAGTTCTTC. Translating gives CASSPPGGAEKFIYNEQFF.

This rearrangement joins TRBV30 to TRBJ1-1; TRBD1 might be the D (5 bases). Germline CDR1 and CDR2: GTSNPN and SVGIG (reference sequence). The CDR3 spans 13 residues. The V gene lost 8 bases and the J gene lost 4 bases, with 17 bases spanning the gap. CDR3 DNA sequence: TGTGCCGCCTTGCGGGGGGAGAGCACTGAAGCTTTCTTT. Amino acid sequence: CAALRGESTEAFF.

The J gene is TRBJ2-7, the V gene TRBV30, with 15 bases lining up with TRBD2. Germline values: CDR1 GTSNPN, CDR2 SVGIG (reference sequence). This CDR3 has 13 amino acids. The ends lost 1 base at V and 12 bases at J; junction bases unmatched: 4. CDR3 nucleotide sequence: TGTGCCTGGAGTGACGGGACTAGCGGGAGGCCGTACTTC. Translating it yields CAWSDGTSGRPYF. The whole variable domain, filled in from reference TRBV30 and TRBJ2-7, reads SQTIHQWPATLVQPVGSPLSLECTVEGTSNPNLYWYRQAAGRGLQLLFYSVGIGQISSEVPQNLSASRPQDRQFILSSKKLLLSDSGFYLCAWSDGTSGRPYFGPGTRLTVT.